Only one count was recorded for the clone carrying this TCR beta chain. Its cognate antigen is unknown. Baseline, cycle 4 day 1, and cycle 7 day 1 were the blood sampling points. This sample was included in a study of OX40 agonist ivuxolimab in advanced cancers. Study information: Patients treated during dose escalation were battling hepatocellular carcinoma, melanoma, renal cell or head and neck cancer.

Germline V gene sequence: CDR1 MDHEN, CDR2 SYDVKM. The V and J ends lost 3 bases and 2 bases respectively, with 11 bases between them. The CDR3 loop spans 15 amino acids. Assay used: immunoSEQ multiplex PCR; TCRdb lists only in-frame clones, some missing. Seen here are some 60,000 clones, about 89% observed once, and the top ten hold around 15%. The study, taken as a whole, reports: The study found among the lowest clonal expansion in partial responders at 0.1-3.0 mg/kg. Clonal expansion was seen in CD4+ and CD8+ blood T cells by week 6 at 0.1 to 3.0 mg/kg.

Source: CD4+ or CD8+ T cells sorted from blood, taken in a trial of the OX40 agonist ivuxolimab. This sequence was found in an adult with an advanced solid tumor such as melanoma, head and neck, liver or kidney cancer. The J gene is TRBJ2-1, the V gene TRBV28; D may be TRBD2 (6 bases). CDR3 coding DNA: TGTGCCAGCAGTTTGAGTGGAGGGCCCTACAATGAGCAGTTCTTC. Residues: CASSLSGGPYNEQFF. The full variable domain, completed using reference TRBV28 and TRBJ2-1, is DVKVTQSSRYLVKRTGEKVFLECVQDMDHENMFWYRQDPGLGLRLIYFSYDVKMKEKGDIPEGYSVSREKKERFSLILESASTNQTSMYLCASSLSGGPYNEQFFGPGTRLTVL.